This T cell receptor (beta chain) was sequenced for a study of cytomegalovirus exposure and HLA in healthy donors. Notes on the study in general: Likely technical artifact: a cluster of highly shared sequence variants. Despite most TCR sequences being rare, some public TCRs occurred in many donors. For most TCR beta V segments, an earlier analysis put the productive rate at about 87% or about 30% of the time. Other equally common chains were less clonally expanded than HLA-associated TCR beta chains, a later analysis showed.

Vbeta (60) and Jbeta (13) primers were used in the PCR. Clones were read by immunoSEQ multiplex PCR, and TCRdb kept only the in-frame ones, dropping some. The data show some 170,000 clones, with roughly three quarters seen just once and roughly 10% held by the top ten. This CDR3 has 16 amino acids. Trimming at V came to 3 bases and at J to 6 bases, leaving 9 bases not matched to a gene. Germline V gene sequence: CDR1 SGHTA, CDR2 FQGNSA. A note on this clone: Its antigen is currently unknown.

The rearrangement links TRBV7-2 to TRBJ2-1, with 9 bases aligning to TRBD2. The source material was PBMCs. This clonotype originated in a man aged 18-30 years in good health and CMV-seropositive. CDR3 sequence (DNA): TGTGCCAGCAGCTTCCAGACTCTAGCGGGGCGCAATGAGCAGTTCTTC. Protein product: CASSFQTLAGRNEQFF.